This T cell receptor (beta chain) was recovered during a study of T-cell memory formation after mild COVID-19. Study findings and constraints: A second wave expanding day 15 to 37 was CD4+-biased; contracting clones were balanced.

A 5'RACE reaction primed in the constant segment made cDNA libraries of TCR alpha and TCR beta, and these carried sample barcodes and UMIs. TCRdb re-analysed the 5' RACE reads in MiXCR, keeping a single row per CDR3 protein. The sample lists more than 85,000 distinct CDR3 sequences; 11% were seen once. As regards this clonotype: Its antigen is currently unknown.

Germline CDR1 SGHDN, CDR2 FVKESK. CDR3 length: 18 amino acids. V was cut by 3 bases and J by 0 bases, with 17 bases left in between. Sequenced: PBMCs or a T cell subset sorted from them (not recorded which). This receptor was obtained from a man younger than 30 who had mild COVID-19 (a few samples of this study predate the infection). Cell type and time point are not known. The chain is built from TRBV14 and TRBJ2-2; D gene unclear. CDR3 in amino acids: CASSQESTRRSNTGELFF. The CDR3 DNA reads as TGTGCCAGCAGCCAGGAATCCACTCGACGGTCGAACACCGGGGAGCTGTTTTTT.